Listed below are T cell receptor beta chains from one sample, sequenced in a study of cytomegalovirus exposure and HLA in healthy donors. Produced via immunoSEQ multiplex PCR; TCRdb's table is partial and in-frame only. This repertoire shows tens of thousands of clones, 65% to 80% found once; its top ten account for roughly 12%. Sequencing was performed on PBMCs. The receptors originated from a male donor in good health and CMV-seropositive. Each CDR3 is given with its conserved first and last residue. A D gene is named only where the DNA matches it firmly. Expanded clones are given a class, and other clones once, few, many or no size at all.

DNA	CDR3	size	V	J	D
TGTGCCTGGAGTGTACGAGGGGGCCTACCTACGCAGTATTTT	CAWSVRGGLPTQYF	-	TRBV30	TRBJ2-3	TRBD1
TGTGCCAGCTCACCCAGGGGGGATAATGAAAAACTGTTTTTT	CASSPRGDNEKLFF	-	TRBV18	TRBJ1-4	TRBD1
TGTGCCTCACGCCGAGACAGAAGCCCATACTACGAGCAGTACTTC	CASRRDRSPYYEQYF	-	TRBV15	TRBJ2-7	-
TGTGCCAGCAGCCCAGGAGGCTGGGTCCCGGACCTCACTGAAGCTTTCTTT	CASSPGGWVPDLTEAFF	-	TRBV5-4	TRBJ1-1	-
TGTGCCATCAGTGAGCGGACAGGGGGCGACTATGGCTACACCTTC	CAISERTGGDYGYTF	-	TRBV10-3	TRBJ1-2	TRBD1
TGTGCCAGCAGCCCGGAAGCTTTCTTT	CASSPEAFF	-	TRBV7-2	TRBJ1-1	-
TGTGCCAGTAGTATAGTGAGGACAGGGGGCAATGAAAAACTGTTTTTT	CASSIVRTGGNEKLFF	-	TRBV19	TRBJ1-4	TRBD1
TGTGCCAGCAGTGAACGTAGCGGGAAGAACACCGGGGAGCTGTTTTTT	CASSERSGKNTGELFF	few	TRBV6-1	TRBJ2-2	TRBD2
TGCGCCAGCAGCTTGGTGCGGGAGTACACCGGGGAGCTGTTTTTT	CASSLVREYTGELFF	-	TRBV5-1	TRBJ2-2	TRBD2
TGTGCCATCAGTGAGGGCGGCGGGGGGGCAAAGACCCAGTACTTC	CAISEGGGGAKTQYF	-	TRBV10-3	TRBJ2-5	TRBD2
TGTGCCAGCAGCCCATCACAGGGGGTCGTCGGGGAGCTGTTTTTT	CASSPSQGVVGELFF	-	TRBV9	TRBJ2-2	TRBD1
TGTGCCAGCTCACCAGACATACCGGGGCAGGGGGCTCTTGGCTACACCTTC	CASSPDIPGQGALGYTF	-	TRBV18	TRBJ1-2	TRBD1
TGTGCCAGCACCCCAGGTCGTGGACAGCCCATGAACACTGAAGCTTTCTTT	CASTPGRGQPMNTEAFF	few	TRBV28	TRBJ1-1	-
TGTGCCAGCAGCTCATCCGACAGGCCCTACGAGCAGTACTTC	CASSSSDRPYEQYF	-	TRBV5-4	TRBJ2-7	-
TGTGCCAGCAGTTTATCTCGAGCTAGCACAGATACGCAGTATTTT	CASSLSRASTDTQYF	-	TRBV27	TRBJ2-3	-
TGTGCCAGCAGTTATTCGGGGTCGATAGCCAAAAACATTCAGTACTTC	CASSYSGSIAKNIQYF	-	TRBV6-5	TRBJ2-4	-
TGTGCCATCAGCGCCCCGGGAGAGGAGCAGTACTTC	CAISAPGEEQYF	once	TRBV10-3	TRBJ2-7	-
TGTGCCAGCAGCCGGACATATCAGGGTGGAAACACCATATATTTT	CASSRTYQGGNTIYF	-	TRBV11-2	TRBJ1-3	-
TGCGCCAGCAGCCCCCTTAGCGGGGCGAGCTCCTACGAGCAGTACTTC	CASSPLSGASSYEQYF	-	TRBV4-1	TRBJ2-7	TRBD2
TGCGCCAGCAGCTTGGGGGGTAGCGGGATGAAGACCCAGTACTTC	CASSLGGSGMKTQYF	few	TRBV5-1	TRBJ2-5	TRBD2
TGTGCCAGCAGCTTAGCGCAGGGGGCTACAAATACGCAGTATTTT	CASSLAQGATNTQYF	-	TRBV7-7	TRBJ2-3	TRBD1
TGTGCCACCAGCAGAGCCACAGGGGGCTCCTACAATGAGCAGTTCTTC	CATSRATGGSYNEQFF	few	TRBV15	TRBJ2-1	TRBD1
TGCGCCAGCAGCTACAGACAGGGCCTGGGAAATGAAAAACTGTTTTTT	CASSYRQGLGNEKLFF	-	TRBV5-1	TRBJ1-4	TRBD1
TGTGCCAGCAGTTACTCGACTACTAGCGGGGGCCGCCCGGTGTATTTT	CASSYSTTSGGRPVYF	-	TRBV6-5	TRBJ2-3	TRBD2
TGTGCCAGCAGTTCGTCCTACGAGCAGTACTTC	CASSSSYEQYF	-	TRBV28	TRBJ2-7	-
TGTGCCAGCAGTGCCGGGACTAGCGGGAGATACGAGCAGTACTTC	CASSAGTSGRYEQYF	-	TRBV6-5	TRBJ2-7	TRBD2
TGTGCCTGGAGTGTCGGTAGCGGCCCACACAATGAGCTGTTCTTC	CAWSVGSGPHNELFF	few	TRBV30	TRBJ2-1	-
TGCGCCAGCAGCCAACCCGGGACAGCTAACACTGAAGCTTTCTTT	CASSQPGTANTEAFF	-	TRBV4-3	TRBJ1-1	TRBD1
TGTGCCATCAGCCCTCTTCTTAGCGGCCAGTTCGGGGAGCTGTTTTTT	CAISPLLSGQFGELFF	-	TRBV10-3	TRBJ2-2	-
TGTGCCAGCAGTTACAGGAGCTATAATTCACCCCTCCACTTT	CASSYRSYNSPLHF	-	TRBV27	TRBJ1-6	-
TGTGCCAGCAGTTCCAGACAGGGGAAAGCTTTCTTT	CASSSRQGKAFF	-	TRBV28	TRBJ1-1	TRBD1
TGTGCCAGTAGTAAACGACAGGGGGAGGGCTCGACTGAAGCTTTCTTT	CASSKRQGEGSTEAFF	few	TRBV19	TRBJ1-1	TRBD1
TGTGCCAGCAGCGTAGACGCTAGCGGGAGTCCCTACGAGCAGTACTTC	CASSVDASGSPYEQYF	few	TRBV9	TRBJ2-7	TRBD2
TGTGCCAGCAGTTCCTCCGGGGGGGGGTTTAGCAATCAGCCCCAGCATTTT	CASSSSGGGFSNQPQHF	-	TRBV28	TRBJ1-5	-
TGTGCCAGCAGTTTGGGACAGGGGTCCTACGAGCAGTACTTC	CASSLGQGSYEQYF	-	TRBV27	TRBJ2-7	TRBD1
TGCGCCAGCAGCTTGAGTGTGGGAGGGGCGAATGAGCAGTTCTTC	CASSLSVGGANEQFF	once	TRBV5-1	TRBJ2-1	TRBD2
TGTGCCATCAGTGAGTCGATGGCCAGCGGATATAATTCACCCCTCCACTTT	CAISESMASGYNSPLHF	few	TRBV10-3	TRBJ1-6	-
TGTGCCAGCGCTCGGGGAGGCTATGGCTACACCTTC	CASARGGYGYTF	-	TRBV28	TRBJ1-2	-
TGTGCCAGCAGTAAACGACAGGGCTTGGCCGGGGAGCTGTTTTTT	CASSKRQGLAGELFF	-	TRBV6-5	TRBJ2-2	TRBD1
TGTGCTAGTACCCCCGGACTAGCGGGAGGTAATGAGCAGTTCTTC	CASTPGLAGGNEQFF	once	TRBV12-5	TRBJ2-1	TRBD2
TGTGCCAGCAGCCTAACTAGCGGGAGGGCCCCCGAGCAGTACTTC	CASSLTSGRAPEQYF	-	TRBV5-4	TRBJ2-7	TRBD2
TGTGCCAGCAGCGTATTGGTCGAGATCACAGATACGCAGTATTTT	CASSVLVEITDTQYF	-	TRBV9	TRBJ2-3	-
TGTGCCAGCAGTTTCGAGGACTCCTATGGCTACACCTTC	CASSFEDSYGYTF	-	TRBV28	TRBJ1-2	-
TGTGCCAGCAGCGAATTTGGACAGGTTTCCAACGAGCAGTACTTC	CASSEFGQVSNEQYF	-	TRBV9	TRBJ2-7	TRBD1
TGTGCCAGCAGCTACCGGGGGGAGGAGCAGTACTTC	CASSYRGEEQYF	-	TRBV7-9	TRBJ2-7	TRBD2
TGTGCCAGCAGTTTATGGGCCATCACAGTAGGCACTGAAGCTTTCTTT	CASSLWAITVGTEAFF	-	TRBV27	TRBJ1-1	-
TGTGCCAGCAGAAAGCTTAAACGGGGGGGATACAGGATTATCAAACTGTTTTTT	CASRKLKRGGYRIIKLFF	-	TRBV21-1	TRBJ1-4	-
TGTGCTGCTGCCCGCGGACTAGCAACCAATGAGCAGTTCTTC	CAAARGLATNEQFF	-	TRBV2	TRBJ2-1	TRBD2
TGCGCCAGCAGCTTGCATTGGACAGGGGTCTACGAGCAGTACTTC	CASSLHWTGVYEQYF	-	TRBV5-1	TRBJ2-7	TRBD1
TGTGCCTGGAGCCCGACAGGGAACTATGGCTACACCTTC	CAWSPTGNYGYTF	-	TRBV30	TRBJ1-2	TRBD1